These 22 T cell receptor beta chains were sequenced from one sample in a study of tumor-infiltrating lymphocytes in primary liver carcinoma (dated by TCRdb to 2015 to 2018). Total RNA and DNA were co-extracted from about 19-30 mg of bulk tissue with the AllPrep DNA/RNA mini kit, without cell sorting. Data came from an Illumina HiSeq 2500. Using a constant-region primer and ProtoScript II reverse transcriptase, TCRbeta-specific cDNA was reverse-transcribed from approximately 0.5 ug total RNA. Three nested multiplex PCR rounds, following a slightly modified ARM-PCR procedure, were used to build the TCRbeta libraries. Each of the first two PCR rounds ran for approximately 10 cycles using multiplex TRBV1-TRBV30 forward primers together with a Cbeta reverse primer. TCRdb applied fastp at Q25 and MiXCR to the public reads, then kept only in-frame beta chains. Each record represents a unique CDR3 protein, reported with the most common genes and DNA among its rows. The sample data list 110,000 or so distinct CDR3 sequences, and roughly 80% of these were observed just once. The ten largest clones add up to approximately 20% of the sample.

What was sequenced was liver tumor tissue from sampling region 3. Read against the paper, the sample's cell subset or site label means: tumor region T3, left-lateral pole. The receptors stem from a man aged 35 to 55 with primary liver carcinoma and hepatitis B virus infection.

As for this clonotype: A junction end diverges from the germline sequence, so it may reflect a read error. V is TRBV4-2 and J is TRBJ2-5, with 10 nucleotides matching TRBD2. The V gene's germline CDR1 is LGHNA and CDR2 YNFKEQ. The CDR3 has 18 residues. The CDR3 spells CASSLIGLELAGQEAQYF. CDR3 nucleotide sequence: TGTGCCAGCAGCCTAATAGGTCTGGAACTAGCGGGACAAGAGGCCCAGTACTTC.

The chain combines TRBV11-1 with TRBJ2-7, with a possible D match to TRBD2 (6 bases). The CDR3 is 15 amino acids. Germline CDR1 reads SGHAT; CDR2 reads FQDESV (reference sequence). V lost 10 bases and J 4 bases, leaving 23 bases between the germline ends. The CDR3 DNA reads as TGTGCCAACCGCTTAACGCGATCGGGAGAATACGAGCAGTACTTC. It codes for CANRLTRSGEYEQYF.

The chain links TRBV10-3 to TRBJ2-5, with TRBD1 as a possible D gene (6 bases). Germline lookup yields CDR1 ENHRY and CDR2 SYGVKD. Trimming left V 7 bases short and J 5 bases short, with 17 bases between. CDR3 length: 14 residues. The CDR3 nucleotides are TGTGCCATCAAAAAAGGGTACAGGGAGGAGACCCAGTACTTC. It encodes CAIKKGYREETQYF.

This clonotype has a count of ten or more. V is TRBV5-8 and J is TRBJ2-5; no clear D gene. This CDR3 contains 15 residues. The V gene's germline CDR1 is SGHTS and CDR2 YDEGEE. Trimming left V 5 bases short and J 2 bases short, with 16 bases between. The CDR3 here is CASRTTDGRQETQYF. The CDR3 DNA sequence: TGTGCCAGCAGGACGACGGACGGTAGGCAAGAGACCCAGTACTTC.

About this clonotype itself: Germline is not matched at one junction end, which may reflect a read error. This chain joins TRBV11-3 and TRBJ2-7; 7 nucleotides agree with TRBD1. The CDR3 loop spans 13 amino acids. Germline CDR1 reads SGHNT; CDR2 reads YENEEA. The CDR3 coding sequence is TGTGCCAGCAGCGTGGGACAGTGTTACGAGCAGTACTTT. It encodes CASSVGQCYEQYF.

As to this clonotype: Its ends do not fully match the called genes, so a read error is possible. This rearrangement joins TRBV5-1 to TRBJ2-7; D unresolved. Germline V gene sequence: CDR1 SGHRS, CDR2 YFSETQ. This CDR3 has 15 amino acids. The CDR3 nucleotides are TGCACCAGCAGCACCGACCCGCCCGGACGGCACGAGCAGTACTTT. Its translation: CTSSTDPPGRHEQYF.

The table lists this clonotype with many counts. J is TRBJ2-7 and V is TRBV5-6, with TRBD2 identical over 11 bases. The CDR3 runs to 15 residues. Germline V CDR1 and CDR2: SGHDT, YYEEEE. V was clipped by 0 bases and J by 1 base; unmatched bases: 0. In DNA, the CDR3 is TGTGCCAGCAGCTTGGGACTAGCGGGGTCCTACGAGCAGTACTTC. The encoded protein is CASSLGLAGSYEQYF.

Of note for this clonotype: The junction and the germline gene differ at one end; a read error may be behind it. The chain uses TRBV28 and TRBJ1-5, with D uncertain. Germline V lookup: CDR1 MDHEN, CDR2 SYDVKM. The CDR3 consists of 12 residues. In nucleotides, the CDR3 is TGTGCCAGCAGTTTACGAGGGCAGCTCCAGCGTTTT. Translation gives CASSLRGQLQRF.

The table lists this clonotype with many counts. This chain joins TRBV6-4 and TRBJ2-2; 8 bases agree with TRBD2. The CDR3 has 15 residues. The V segment lost 0 bases and the J segment 4 bases; nucleotides outside the gene matches: 1. Germline V gene data show CDR1 as MRHNA and CDR2 as SNTAGT. The CDR3 sequence: CASSDSAGATGELFF. The CDR3 DNA sequence: TGTGCCAGCAGTGACTCAGCGGGAGCCACCGGGGAGCTGTTTTTT.

The genes are TRBV28 and TRBJ2-3; D unclear. The germline gives CDR1 MDHEN, CDR2 SYDVKM. The V and J ends lost 5 bases and 1 base respectively, with 13 bases between them. The CDR3 totals 15 residues. The CDR3 spells CASSHLPQGTDTQYF. For the CDR3, the DNA is TGTGCCAGCAGTCACCTCCCGCAAGGCACAGATACGCAGTATTTT.

On this clonotype itself: Since a much larger clone is just one base distant, this may be a read error. The chain combines TRBV7-3 with TRBJ2-1; D gene ambiguous. Deletions cut 6 bases from V and 0 bases from J, with 9 bases between. The CDR3 is made up of 14 amino acids. Germline values: CDR1 SGHTA, CDR2 FQGTGA. CDR3 DNA: TGTGCCAGCAGTCGGAACAGCTCCTACAATGAGCAGTTCTTC. Protein product: CASSRNSSYNEQFF. Full variable domain (outside the CDR3, taken from reference TRBV7-3 and TRBJ2-1): GAGVSQTPSNKVTEKGKYVELRCDPISGHTALYWYRQSLGQGPEFLIYFQGTGAADDSGLPNDRFFAVRPEGSVSTLKIQRTERGDSAVYLCASSRNSSYNEQFFGPGTRLTVL.

Concerning this clonotype: One end of the junction varies from germline; a read error may be responsible. V gene TRBV12-3 or TRBV12-4 combines with J gene TRBJ2-2; D perhaps matches TRBD2 (7 bases). The CDR3 is 14 amino acids. DNA for the CDR3: TGTGCCAGCAATGATCTGGGGGCAAGCGGGGAGCCGTTTTTT. Its translation is CASNDLGASGEPFF.

A note on this clonotype: This likely comes from a read error, as the CDR3 has no conserved phenylalanine or tryptophan at its end. This chain connects TRBV6-1 to TRBJ2-1, with D possibly matching TRBD2 (6 bases). This CDR3 comprises 15 residues. Per the germline V gene, CDR1 is MNHNS and CDR2 is SASEGT. V lost 6 bases and J lost 8, with 20 bases in between. The CDR3 region has the DNA TGTGCCAGCAGATCCGGGACCACATCTAGCGATGAGCAGTTCATC. This translates into CASRSGTTSSDEQFI.

V is TRBV11-1 and J is TRBJ2-3; D might be TRBD1 or TRBD2, each matching 5 bases. V lost 10 bases and J 1 base, leaving 30 bases between the germline ends. The germline gives CDR1 SGHAT, CDR2 FQDESV (reference sequence). CDR3 length: 19 residues. CDR3 region: CATISGGSSVGGRTDTQYF. DNA of the CDR3: TGTGCCACCATCTCTGGGGGAAGCTCTGTTGGAGGCCGCACAGATACGCAGTATTTT. The variable domain in full, with the rest retrieved from reference TRBV11-1 and TRBJ2-3, is EAEVAQSPRYKITEKSQAVAFWCDPISGHATLYWYRQILGQGPELLVQFQDESVVDDSQLPKDRFSAERLKGVDSTLKIQPAELGDSAMYLCATISGGSSVGGRTDTQYFGPGTRLTVL.

Details on this clonotype: A read error may explain this, as a much larger clone is one base away. No conserved phenylalanine or tryptophan ends this CDR3, so it is likely a read error. This chain connects TRBV28 to TRBJ2-1, with D possibly TRBD2 on 5 matching bases. The CDR3 is made up of 15 amino acids. Germline lookup yields CDR1 MDHEN and CDR2 SYDVKM. V was shortened by 6 bases and J by 0 bases, with 12 bases between the two germline ends. CDR3 sequence: CASRPSGRSYNEQFL. The CDR3, as DNA: TGTGCCAGCAGGCCCAGCGGCCGCTCCTACAATGAGCAGTTCTTA.

About this clonotype: This may stem from a read error, because a much larger clone lies one nucleotide away. The genes are TRBV24-1 and TRBJ2-1; TRBD2 matches at 7 bases. V trimming: 7 bases; J trimming: 9 bases; junction bases outside the gene matches: 8. This CDR3 comprises 13 residues. Germline lookup yields CDR1 KGHDR and CDR2 SFDVKD. The CDR3 DNA sequence: TGTGCCACCAGACTAGCGTATCAGACTGAGCAGTTCTTC. Its translation is CATRLAYQTEQFF.

This clonotype was seen a few times. The chain carries TRBV4-3 and TRBJ2-3; 14 positions agree with TRBD2. With 3 bases clipped from V and 6 bases from J, the junction kept 5 bases outside the gene matches. The CDR3 is 16 amino acids. CDR1 and CDR2 (germline): LGHNA, YSLEER. For the CDR3, the DNA is TGCGCCAGCAGCCAGGGACTAGCGGGAGTGGTGGATACGCAGTATTTT. Protein: CASSQGLAGVVDTQYF.

As regards this clonotype: This likely comes from a read error, as the CDR3 has no conserved phenylalanine or tryptophan at its end. No DNA is shown, since the ends of the CDR3 on it are uncertain; the CDR3 is the one TCRdb lists. This chain connects TRBV6-1 to TRBJ2-1; the table calls TRBD2, which could not be checked here. A total of 15 residues make up the CDR3, ends included. The germline CDR1 and CDR2 sequences are MNHNS and SASEGT. CDR3 sequence: CASSERLAASNEQFL.

This clonotype turned up a few times. Because it lacks the conserved phenylalanine or tryptophan at the end, this CDR3 is likely a read error. The rearrangement links TRBV5-6 to TRBJ2-7; D uncertain. Germline assignment: CDR1 SGHDT and CDR2 YYEEEE. The CDR3 runs 15 residues. V was shortened by 0 bases and J by 9 bases, with 19 bases between the two germline ends. The CDR3 DNA is TGTGCCAGCAGCTTGGAGGGCAGTAATATTGGCGGGCAGTACCTC. Its translation is CASSLEGSNIGGQYL.

V usage is TRBV19 and J usage is TRBJ1-1; D remains unclear. This CDR3 comprises 13 residues. V was trimmed by 8 bases and J by 3 bases, leaving 13 bases between them. CDR1 and CDR2 (germline): LNHDA, SQIVND (reference sequence). DNA for the CDR3: TGTGCCAGTTGTAAGATTGTATACACTGAAGCTTTCTTT. Translated, it gives CASCKIVYTEAFF.

Concerning this clonotype: The CDR3 ends on some other residue instead of the conserved phenylalanine or tryptophan, so this is likely a read error. This chain uses TRBV6-5 with TRBJ1-2, with D perhaps matching TRBD1 (5 bases). Germline V lookup: CDR1 MNHEY, CDR2 SVGAGI. This CDR3 comprises 14 residues. The CDR3 bases are TGTACCAGCACCCCTGGGAGGGGCGGCTATGGCTACACCGTC. Translating gives CTSTPGRGGYGYTV.

This clonotype appeared once. Germline is not matched at one junction end, which may reflect a read error. The V call is TRBV28, the J call TRBJ2-7; D unresolved. CDR1 is MDHEN and CDR2 is SYDVKM in the germline V gene. This CDR3 region has 12 residues. DNA of the CDR3: TGTGCCAGCGGTTTAAACCCTGCCGAACAGTACTTC. It yields the protein CASGLNPAEQYF.